The clone carrying this T cell receptor (beta chain) was counted ten times or more. Newly diagnosed hyperthyroidism, duration under 2 months, in patients aged 18 to 65. Not enrolled were patients with uncontrolled infection, other autoimmune disease, pregnancy or lactation. 9.5 to 10 ml fresh peripheral blood yielded the PBMCs. The sample comes from a study of T cells in Graves' hyperthyroidism and ophthalmopathy. The CDR3 totals 18 residues. The V gene end was trimmed by 0 bases and the J gene end by 5 bases; junction bases not matched to a gene: 14. Germline-derived CDR1 and CDR2 are MNHNS and SASEGT. RNA transcripts were the template for amplifying TCR beta CDR3 regions. Carried out on the TCR CDR3, a first-round RT-PCR used the HTBI primer set. TCRdb processed the multiplex PCR reads anew with MiXCR; each CDR3 protein has one entry. This table holds roughly 510,000 distinct CDR3 sequences, about a fifth found once.

V is TRBV6-1 and J is TRBJ1-2, with 8 bases lining up with TRBD1. The sequence came from a man younger than 30 with Graves' hyperthyroidism. The sample was blood. CDR3: CASSEAGGAGGFTYGYTF. The CDR3 nucleotides are TGTGCCAGCAGTGAAGCAGGGGGGGCAGGGGGCTTCACGTATGGCTACACCTTC.